The 28 T cell receptor beta chains reported below all come from one sample, sequenced in a study of Graves' ophthalmopathy and Graves' hyperthyroidism. CDR3 regions of TCR beta were amplified from RNA transcripts. HTBI primers primed a first-round RT-PCR, and a second-round multiplex PCR followed. TCRdb fed the multiplex PCR reads into MiXCR, producing one record per CDR3 protein. This table holds roughly 1.1 million distinct CDR3 sequences, about 35% found once. The specimen sequenced was peripheral blood or thyroid tissue (not recorded which). Receptors were obtained from an adult man with Graves' hyperthyroidism.

The V and J genes are TRBV7-9 and TRBJ1-2; weak D call: TRBD1 (6 bases). The ends were cut back, 0 bases at V and 2 bases at J, with 16 bases in the middle. The CDR3 runs to 17 residues. Germline V gene lookup returns CDR1 SEHNR and CDR2 FQNEAQ (reference sequence). The CDR3 protein is CASSLAGRGPRNYGYTF. The CDR3 DNA follows: TGTGCCAGCAGCTTAGCAGGGCGGGGGCCTCGGAACTATGGCTACACCTTC.

Of note for this clonotype: A much bigger clone sits one base away, suggesting this may be a read error. This chain connects TRBV12-3 or TRBV12-4 to TRBJ1-4; possible D gene TRBD1, 5 bases. The CDR3 has 16 residues. The ends were cut back, 3 bases at V and 0 bases at J, with 11 bases in the middle. This chain's CDR3 is CASSFPATATNEKLFF. The CDR3 DNA follows: TGTGCCAGCAGTTTCCCCGCGACAGCAACTAATGAAAAACTGTTTTTT.

The chain employs TRBV6-6 and TRBJ2-7, with D unresolved. The CDR3 contains 15 residues. Looked up from germline, CDR1 is MNHNY and CDR2 is SVGAGI (reference sequence). V was clipped by 2 bases and J by 3 bases, with 14 bases between them. CDR3 loop: CASSYSLLGVYEQYF. The CDR3 nucleotides are TGTGCCAGCAGTTACAGCCTCTTGGGCGTCTACGAGCAGTACTTC.

This rearrangement joins TRBV5-5 to TRBJ2-5; D ambiguous. From germline, CDR1 is SGHKS and CDR2 YYEKEE (reference sequence). V gave up 1 base and J gave up 11 bases, with 18 bases separating them. The CDR3 contains 14 residues. The CDR3: CASSLLAGYGFQYF. CDR3 nucleotide sequence: TGTGCCAGCAGCTTGCTGGCCGGGTACGGGTTTCAGTACTTC.

There are a few counts of this clonotype. As DNA, the CDR3 is TGCGCCAGCAGCCAAGATCCGGCAGGGGGCTACGCACCCCTCCACTTT. Encoded protein: CASSQDPAGGYAPLHF. The chain employs TRBV4-3 and TRBJ1-6, with 8 bases fitting TRBD1. The CDR3 spans 16 residues. V shed 0 bases, J shed 11 bases, and the junction held 9 bases outside the gene matches. CDR1 is LGHNA and CDR2 is YSLEER in the germline V gene.

This clonotype was observed many times. The chain couples TRBV7-2 to TRBJ2-5, with a tentative D call TRBD2 (5 bases). CDR1 and CDR2 from the germline V gene are SGHTA and FQGNSA. This CDR3 contains 13 residues. Trimming removed 3 bases from V and 4 bases from J, with 9 bases in between. The CDR3 reads CASSFGERETQYF. The CDR3 DNA reads TGTGCCAGCAGCTTCGGGGAGCGAGAGACCCAGTACTTC.

The chain employs TRBV29-1 and TRBJ1-1; D is unresolved. The germline V and J ends were trimmed by 6 bases and 1 base, with 9 bases remaining between them. The CDR3 length is 12 residues. Germline-derived CDR1 and CDR2 are SQVTM and ANQGSEA. DNA for the CDR3: TGCAGCGTAGGCATTCCGAACACTGAAGCTTTCTTT. Its protein product is CSVGIPNTEAFF.

The chain links TRBV10-3 to TRBJ2-5, with TRBD1 matching over 7 bases. The junction had 16 bases not matched to a gene; V was cut back by 10 bases and J by 5 bases. Germline assignment: CDR1 ENHRY and CDR2 SYGVKD. This CDR3 region has 15 residues. CDR3 sequence reads: CASSVTGAEYETQYF. CDR3 nucleotide sequence: TGTGCCAGCAGCGTAACAGGGGCGGAGTATGAGACCCAGTACTTC.

As to this clonotype: This may stem from a read error, because a much larger clone lies one nucleotide away. The chain uses TRBV20-1 and TRBJ1-3; D is unclear. This CDR3 has 13 amino acids. The ends were cut back, 2 bases at V and 2 bases at J, with 7 bases in the middle. Per germline, CDR1 DFQATT and CDR2 SNEGSKA (reference sequence). The DNA for the CDR3 is TGCAGTGCTAGACGGGATACTGGAAACACCATATATTTT. Translated, it gives CSARRDTGNTIYF.

The rearrangement uses TRBV3-1 and TRBJ2-7, with unresolved D. Trimming pared 1 base from V and 1 base from J, leaving 14 bases between. Looked up from germline, CDR1 is LGHDT and CDR2 is YNNKEL (reference sequence). CDR3 length: 16 amino acids. CDR3 residues: CASSQAAISRSYEQYF. In DNA, the CDR3 is TGTGCCAGCAGCCAAGCCGCTATTTCGAGATCCTACGAGCAGTACTTC.

A few counts support this clonotype. This chain uses TRBV28 with TRBJ1-3; unclear D gene. The CDR3 has 13 residues. The germline gives CDR1 MDHEN, CDR2 SYDVKM. The germline V and J ends were trimmed by 5 bases and 1 base, with 6 bases remaining between them. CDR3 amino acids: CASSLQSGNTIYF. The CDR3 DNA is TGTGCCAGCAGTCTACAATCTGGAAACACCATATATTTT.

This clonotype has only a few counts. V and J are TRBV6-5 and TRBJ1-1; 11 bases agree with TRBD1. Germline V gene lookup returns CDR1 MNHEY and CDR2 SVGAGI. The CDR3 has 15 amino acids. V was pared by 3 bases and J by 4 bases, with 4 bases of the junction left unmatched. The DNA for the CDR3 is TGTGCCAGCAGTTATGCCGGGACAGGGGGCACTGAAGCTTTCTTT. It is translated as CASSYAGTGGTEAFF.

The sample holds many counts of this clonotype. This sequence joins TRBV24-1 and TRBJ2-7, with D uncertain. CDR3 length: 15 residues. Germline-derived CDR1 and CDR2 are KGHDR and SFDVKD. Trimming took 5 bases from V and 2 from J, leaving 15 bases between them. The CDR3 sequence is CATSGPGLQTYEQYF. The CDR3 bases are TGTGCCACCAGTGGTCCCGGGCTTCAGACCTACGAGCAGTACTTC.

This clonotype was picked up many times. The gene calls are TRBV6-5 and TRBJ1-6; D unclear. The germline V gene has CDR1 MNHEY and CDR2 SVGAGI. V dropped 5 bases and J dropped 10 bases, with 15 bases sitting between them. CDR3 length equals 14 residues. CDR3: CASSRQSGDSPLHF. The DNA for the CDR3 is TGTGCCAGCAGTAGACAATCCGGCGACTCACCCCTCCACTTT.

This chain connects TRBV7-9 to TRBJ1-1; possible D gene TRBD1, 5 bases. Trimming removed 8 bases from V and 10 bases from J, with 17 bases in between. This CDR3 is built from 12 residues. Germline loops: CDR1 SEHNR, CDR2 FQNEAQ (reference sequence). The CDR3 sequence is CASSLRTGGAFF. Written as DNA, the CDR3 is TGTGCCAGCTCACTTCGGACTGGGGGAGCTTTCTTT.

J is TRBJ1-1 and V is TRBV7-9; TRBD1 might be the D (5 bases). Deletions cut 1 base from V and 6 bases from J, with 12 bases between. Germline CDR1 SEHNR, CDR2 FQNEAQ (reference sequence). This CDR3 has 14 amino acids. Here the CDR3 reads CASSLGQGDAEAFF. The CDR3 DNA reads as TGTGCCAGCAGCTTAGGTCAGGGCGACGCTGAAGCTTTCTTT. The full variable domain, completed using reference TRBV7-9 and TRBJ1-1, is DTGVSQNPRHKITKRGQNVTFRCDPISEHNRLYWYRQTLGQGPEFLTYFQNEAQLEKSRLLSDRFSAERPKGSFSTLEIQRTEQGDSAMYLCASSLGQGDAEAFFGQGTRLTVV.

Comments on this clonotype: A much larger clone lies one base from this, so it may be a read error. The chain is built from TRBV15 and TRBJ2-7; D perhaps matches TRBD2 (7 bases). CDR1 LNHNV and CDR2 YYDKDF come from the germline V gene (reference sequence). This CDR3 contains 16 residues. The CDR3 reads CAASPRGGTAPYEQYF. The CDR3 DNA sequence: TGTGCCGCCAGTCCAAGGGGGGGAACAGCCCCCTACGAGCAGTACTTC.

The chain is built from TRBV7-8 and TRBJ2-5; 7 positions match TRBD2. The V segment lost 6 bases and the J segment 7 bases; nucleotides outside the gene matches: 8. Germline CDR1 reads SGHVS; CDR2 reads FQNEAQ. The CDR3 spans 13 residues. CDR3 protein: CASSLRASGTQYF. The DNA for the CDR3 is TGTGCCAGCAGTTTACGGGCTAGCGGGACCCAGTACTTC.

This clonotype was observed many times. This chain joins TRBV5-4 and TRBJ1-5; D perhaps matches TRBD1 (6 bases). The CDR3 has 15 amino acids. Germline V gene sequence: CDR1 SGHNT, CDR2 YYREEE (reference sequence). V lost 1 base and J lost 0, with 8 bases in between. CDR3: CASSLKGDSNQPQHF. In DNA, the CDR3 is TGTGCCAGCAGCTTGAAGGGGGATAGCAATCAGCCCCAGCATTTT.

The V call is TRBV5-1, the J call TRBJ2-7; 7 nucleotides match TRBD2. The CDR3 covers 14 residues. The J segment lost 5 bases and the V segment lost 0 bases, leaving 5 bases of the junction unmatched. The germline V gene has CDR1 SGHRS and CDR2 YFSETQ. CDR3 bases: TGCGCCAGCAGCTTGGTAGCGGGCTACCACGAGCAGTACTTC. Protein sequence: CASSLVAGYHEQYF.

The rearrangement links TRBV6-5 to TRBJ2-7; 8 nucleotides match TRBD1. Germline values: CDR1 MNHEY, CDR2 SVGAGI. The junction had 10 bases not matched to a gene; V was cut back by 7 bases and J by 5 bases. The CDR3 runs to 14 residues. CDR3 sequence reads: CASNRQGTSHEQYF. CDR3 sequence (DNA): TGTGCCAGCAATAGACAGGGGACCAGCCACGAGCAGTACTTC.

This clonotype was seen repeatedly, ten times or more. The chain links TRBV20-1 to TRBJ2-2; no clear D gene. The germline V and J ends were trimmed by 1 base and 3 bases, with 6 bases remaining between them. Germline CDR1 DFQATT, CDR2 SNEGSKA (reference sequence). This CDR3 region has 13 residues. The CDR3 nucleotides read TGCAGTGCTAGAGCCTCTGACACCGGGGAGCTGTTTTTT. Protein: CSARASDTGELFF.

This sequence joins TRBV25-1 and TRBJ1-1, with D perhaps TRBD1 (5 bases). CDR3 size: 14 residues. CDR1 and CDR2 from the germline V gene are MGHDK and SYGVNS. V was clipped by 2 bases and J by 6 bases, with 13 bases between them. The CDR3 protein is CASSERGGFAEAFF. The DNA of the CDR3 is TGTGCCAGCAGTGAACGTGGGGGATTCGCTGAAGCTTTCTTT. Filled out from reference TRBV25-1 and TRBJ1-1, the complete variable domain reads EADIYQTPRYLVIGTGKKITLECSQTMGHDKMYWYQQDPGMELHLIHYSYGVNSTEKGDLSSESTVSRIRTEHFPLTLESARPSHTSQYLCASSERGGFAEAFFGQGTRLTVV.

This clonotype was observed a few times. The chain is built from TRBV29-1 and TRBJ1-1; D gene ambiguous. This CDR3 contains 11 residues. In germline, CDR1 is SQVTM, CDR2 ANQGSEA. V was clipped by 7 bases and J by 6 bases, with 12 bases between them. The CDR3 is CSGGLAAEAFF. The CDR3 DNA reads TGCAGCGGAGGGTTGGCCGCTGAAGCTTTCTTT.

The table lists this clonotype with many counts. The chain has TRBV10-3 and TRBJ1-1, with D possibly matching TRBD1 (5 bases). V was shortened by 10 bases and J by 0 bases, with 15 bases between the two germline ends. There are 14 residues in the CDR3. Germline lookup yields CDR1 ENHRY and CDR2 SYGVKD. The DNA of the CDR3 is TGTGCCAGCACTTCGGACAACATGAACACTGAAGCTTTCTTT. It encodes CASTSDNMNTEAFF.

This clonotype was counted many times. The chain is built from TRBV7-6 and TRBJ1-1; D may be TRBD1 (6 bases). The CDR3 sequence is 15 residues long. CDR1 and CDR2 (germline): SGHVS, FNYEAQ. V dropped 4 bases and J dropped 6 bases, with 18 bases sitting between them. The CDR3 coding sequence is TGTGCCAGCAGCTCCCTAGGGGGGAAGGTCGCTGAAGCTTTCTTT. Protein sequence: CASSSLGGKVAEAFF.

This clonotype appeared many times. The J gene is TRBJ2-7, the V gene TRBV7-9; 7 bases are shared with TRBD1. Germline trimming cut 4 bases from V and 0 bases from J; bases unmatched to any gene: 12. Germline V gene data show CDR1 as SEHNR and CDR2 as FQNEAQ (reference sequence). The CDR3 is 17 amino acids. The CDR3 bases are TGTGCCAGCAGCTCGACTGTTCCTAGGACAGGCTCCTACGAGCAGTACTTC. Residues: CASSSTVPRTGSYEQYF.

This clonotype has ten or more counts. The chain employs TRBV29-1 and TRBJ1-2, with 7 bases lining up with TRBD1. Looked up from germline, CDR1 is SQVTM and CDR2 is ANQGSEA. The CDR3 consists of 15 residues. The V gene end was trimmed by 4 bases and the J gene end by 6 bases; junction bases not matched to a gene: 14. CDR3: CSVGGPSRTGHGYTF. CDR3 DNA sequence: TGCAGCGTTGGGGGACCCTCAAGGACAGGTCATGGCTACACCTTC.